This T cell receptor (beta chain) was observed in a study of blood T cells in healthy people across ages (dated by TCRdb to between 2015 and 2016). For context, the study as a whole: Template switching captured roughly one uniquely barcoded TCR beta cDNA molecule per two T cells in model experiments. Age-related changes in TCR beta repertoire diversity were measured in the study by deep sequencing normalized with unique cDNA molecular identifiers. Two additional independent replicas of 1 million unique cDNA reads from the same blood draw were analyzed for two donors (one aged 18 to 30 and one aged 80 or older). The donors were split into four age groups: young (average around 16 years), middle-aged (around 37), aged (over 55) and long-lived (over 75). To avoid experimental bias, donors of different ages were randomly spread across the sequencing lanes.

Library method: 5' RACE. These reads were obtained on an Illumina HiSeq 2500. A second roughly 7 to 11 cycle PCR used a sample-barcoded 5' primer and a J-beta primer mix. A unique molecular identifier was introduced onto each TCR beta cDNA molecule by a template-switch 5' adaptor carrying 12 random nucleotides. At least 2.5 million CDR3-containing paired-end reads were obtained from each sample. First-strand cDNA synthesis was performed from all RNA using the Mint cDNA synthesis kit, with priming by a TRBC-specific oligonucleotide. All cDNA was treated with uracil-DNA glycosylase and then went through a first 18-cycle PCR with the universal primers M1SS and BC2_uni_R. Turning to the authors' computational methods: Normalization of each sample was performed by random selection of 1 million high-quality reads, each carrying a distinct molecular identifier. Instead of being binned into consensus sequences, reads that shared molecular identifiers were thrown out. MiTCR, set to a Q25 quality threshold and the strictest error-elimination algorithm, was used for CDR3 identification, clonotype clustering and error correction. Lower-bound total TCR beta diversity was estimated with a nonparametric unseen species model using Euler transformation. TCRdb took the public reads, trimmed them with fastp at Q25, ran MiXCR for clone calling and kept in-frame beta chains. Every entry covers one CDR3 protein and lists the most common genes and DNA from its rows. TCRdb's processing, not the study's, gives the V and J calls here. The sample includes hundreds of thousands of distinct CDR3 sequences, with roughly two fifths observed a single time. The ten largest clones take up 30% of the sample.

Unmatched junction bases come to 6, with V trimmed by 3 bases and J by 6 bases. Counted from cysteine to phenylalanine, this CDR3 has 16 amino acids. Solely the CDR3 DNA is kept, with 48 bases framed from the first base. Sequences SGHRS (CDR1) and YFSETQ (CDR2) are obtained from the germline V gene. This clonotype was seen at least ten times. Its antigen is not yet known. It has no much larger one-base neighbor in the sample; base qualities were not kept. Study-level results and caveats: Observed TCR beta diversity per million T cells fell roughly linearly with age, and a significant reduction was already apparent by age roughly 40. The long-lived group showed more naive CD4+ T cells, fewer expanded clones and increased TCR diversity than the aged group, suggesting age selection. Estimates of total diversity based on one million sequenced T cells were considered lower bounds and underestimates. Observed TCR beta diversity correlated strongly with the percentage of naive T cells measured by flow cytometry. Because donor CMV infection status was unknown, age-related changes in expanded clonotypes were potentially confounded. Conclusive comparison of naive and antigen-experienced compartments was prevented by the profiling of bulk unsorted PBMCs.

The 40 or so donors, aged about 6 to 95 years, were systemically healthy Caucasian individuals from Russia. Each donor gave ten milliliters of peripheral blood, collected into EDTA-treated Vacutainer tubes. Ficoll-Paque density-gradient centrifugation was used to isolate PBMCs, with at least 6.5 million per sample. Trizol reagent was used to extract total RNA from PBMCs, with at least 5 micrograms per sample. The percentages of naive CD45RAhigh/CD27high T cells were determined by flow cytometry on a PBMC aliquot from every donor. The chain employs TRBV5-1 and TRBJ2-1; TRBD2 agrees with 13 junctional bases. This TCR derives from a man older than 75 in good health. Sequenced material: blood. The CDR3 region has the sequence CASSSYRTSGGNEQFF. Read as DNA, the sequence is TGCGCCAGCAGCTCCTACCGGACTAGCGGGGGCAATGAGCAGTTCTTC.